This T cell receptor beta chain was identified during a study of vaccination and CD4 T cells after COVID-19. Notes on this clonotype: Its cognate antigen is unknown.

Sequence data for DNA of cultured CD4+ T cells were generated by the Oncomine TCR Beta short-read assay. TCRdb re-derived calls from the PCR reads in MiXCR, one entry per CDR3 protein. The sample lists around 12,000 distinct CDR3 sequences; roughly 82% were seen once. Treatment denoted: roughly nine-day PBMC culture with coronavirus spike peptide pools or control peptides (ViraFEST assay). The CDR3 totals 13 residues. The germline V gene has CDR1 GTSNPN and CDR2 SVGIG (reference sequence). V was shortened by 3 bases and J by 8 bases, with 11 bases between the two germline ends. The TCR originated in a human donor who had recovered from COVID-19. The chain couples TRBV30 to TRBJ1-6; perhaps TRBD1 as D (5 bases). The sequencing sample was made of CD4+ T cells from blood, cultured in vitro. The CDR3: CAWSVRVDSPLHF. The CDR3 nucleotides read TGTGCCTGGAGCGTCAGGGTCGATTCACCCCTCCACTTT.